This T cell receptor (beta chain) stems from a study of T cells in Graves' hyperthyroidism and ophthalmopathy. Study-wide background: Before treatment of any kind, peripheral blood was taken at initial diagnosis.

CDR3 length: 14 amino acids. Germline-derived CDR1 and CDR2 are DFQATT and SNEGSKA (reference sequence). V was shortened by 3 bases and J by 2 bases, with 13 bases between the two germline ends. This clonotype showed up just a few times. The study included ophthalmopathy patients with Clinical Activity Score at least 3, NOSPECS grade at least 4 and duration under 3 months. Clinical symptoms, serum thyroxine, TRAb, thyroid ultrasound and orbital computed tomography informed diagnoses. Researchers amplified the TCR beta CDR3 regions from RNA transcripts. When the TCR CDR3 underwent first-round RT-PCR, the HTBI primer set was used. TCRdb used MiXCR to reprocess the multiplex PCR reads, holding one entry per CDR3 protein. The sample includes about 530,000 distinct CDR3 sequences, roughly 15% of them seen just once.

The chain links TRBV20-1 to TRBJ2-5; a weak D match, TRBD1 (5 bases). Material: blood. The source is a woman under 30 with Graves' ophthalmopathy. The CDR3 DNA sequence: TGCAGTGCTAGCCAAACAGGTCGTCAAGAGACCCAGTACTTC. The encoded protein is CSASQTGRQETQYF.